What follows is one T cell receptor (beta chain) and its context. This clone was seen only once. Its antigen is not yet known. One base away there is no much larger clone; base qualities are not given. On a MiSeq, deep resolution sequencing aimed for a depth between 1 in 1 million and 1 in 200,000 T cells, with each clonotype covered about 9.2x on average. TCR beta libraries were generated with the immunoSEQ hsTCRB Kit. Per the authors' processing: Data were analyzed with ImmunoSEQ Data Assistant and ImmunoSEQ Analyzer, with V, D and J genes assigned per IMGT definitions. Clonality, which ranges from 0 to 1, was calculated by subtracting the normalized Shannon entropy of productive rearrangement frequencies from one. Only overrepresented clonotypes making up at least 0.05% of the repertoire of each patient were included in the public clonotype analysis. Some 13 repertoires from age-matched healthy donors, obtained from immuneACCESS, served as clonality controls. TCRdb holds this immuneACCESS table with in-frame rearrangements only. Some clones are missing; in checked studies, unresolved V genes explain under half, and the rest has no known cause. The V and J calls and clone size are taken from that table; D and trimming were inferred from the DNA. The sample table contains some 310,000 clones; only one count was recorded for around four fifths of them. 5% to 7% of the sample belongs to the ten largest clones.

This record comes from a study of cytotoxic CD8 clonotypes in ibrutinib-treated CLL (dated by TCRdb to about 2021). General notes on the study: The cohort had 11 to 12 relapsed/refractory and around 15 treatment-naive patients; around 17 were IGHV unmutated. Responses were partial in roughly 24 patients and complete in 2; after median around 68 months follow-up, approximately 15 stayed in remission and about twelve progressed. Response samples were obtained after a median of approximately 12 months of treatment, with a range of about 6 to 36 months. Samples averaged approximately 260,000 productive templates and some 96,000 productive rearrangements. Of the approximately 86 participants in the trial, about 25 had longitudinal samples available. Cryopreserved peripheral blood mononuclear cells were obtained before treatment, at response, and at either sustained remission or disease progression. Here is what the overall study found, with its caveats: Public clonotypes were rare and either shrank or stayed stable during treatment, and the rise in clonality at ibrutinib response reflected expansion of private clonotypes. At baseline, clonality was higher than in age-matched healthy donors and showed a strong correlation with circulating CD8+ T-cell counts. Sampling times were not matched between patients in sustained remission and patients whose disease was progressing, and lymph node repertoires were not examined. Clonality increased at ibrutinib response, stayed stable in sustained remission, and fell back toward baseline at progression.

About 2 micrograms of genomic DNA were extracted from cryopreserved PBMCs for TCR beta library preparation. Longitudinal blood samples from CLL patients on ibrutinib monotherapy underwent high-throughput TCR beta sequencing. Patients were enrolled in a phase 2 open-label single-center ibrutinib monotherapy trial. The germline V gene (reference sequence) sets CDR1 to LNHDA and CDR2 to SQIVND. The germline V end is reduced by 8 bases and the J end by 2 bases; junction bases left unmatched: 14. The CDR3 contains 16 residues, cysteine and phenylalanine counted. Only the CDR3 portion is preserved as DNA: 48 bases, with reading frame beginning at the first base.

Rearrangement joined TRBV19 to TRBJ2-7; 8 central bases correspond to TRBD2. The sequence came from a human donor with chronic lymphocytic leukemia. The sequences come from PBMCs, collected before ibrutinib treatment. The nucleotide sequence reads TGTGCCAGTTCCCCTACACCGGGACTAGTTCCCTACGAGCAGTACTTC. Its translation reads: CASSPTPGLVPYEQYF. Extended through the reference TRBV19 and TRBJ2-7 proteins, this CDR3 yields the full variable domain: DGGITQSPKYLFRKEGQNVTLSCEQNLNHDAMYWYRQDPGQGLRLIYYSQIVNDFQKGDIAEGYSVSREKKESFPLTVTSAQKNPTAFYLCASSPTPGLVPYEQYFGPGTRLTVT.